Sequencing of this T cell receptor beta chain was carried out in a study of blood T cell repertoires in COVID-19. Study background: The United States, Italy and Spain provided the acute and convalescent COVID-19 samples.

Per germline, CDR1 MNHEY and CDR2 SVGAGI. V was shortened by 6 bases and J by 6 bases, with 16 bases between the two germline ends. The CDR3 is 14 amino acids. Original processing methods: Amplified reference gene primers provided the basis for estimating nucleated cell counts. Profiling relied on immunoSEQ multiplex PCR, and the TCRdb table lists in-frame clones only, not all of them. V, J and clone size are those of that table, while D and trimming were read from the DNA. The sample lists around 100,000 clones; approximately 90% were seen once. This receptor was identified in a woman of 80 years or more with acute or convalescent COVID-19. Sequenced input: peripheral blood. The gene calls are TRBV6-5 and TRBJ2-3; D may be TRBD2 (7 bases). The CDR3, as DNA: TGTGCCAGCAGAGGGGGGGGACTCTCGGATACGCAGTATTTT. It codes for CASRGGGLSDTQYF.